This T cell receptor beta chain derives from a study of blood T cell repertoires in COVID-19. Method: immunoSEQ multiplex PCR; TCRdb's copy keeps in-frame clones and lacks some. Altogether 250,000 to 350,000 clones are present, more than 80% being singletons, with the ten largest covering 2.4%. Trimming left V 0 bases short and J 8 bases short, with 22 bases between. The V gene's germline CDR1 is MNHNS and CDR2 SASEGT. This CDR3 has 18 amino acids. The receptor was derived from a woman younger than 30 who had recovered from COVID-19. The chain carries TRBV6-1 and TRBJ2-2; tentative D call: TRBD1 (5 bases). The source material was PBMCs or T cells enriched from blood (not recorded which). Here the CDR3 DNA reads TGTGCCAGCAGTGAAGCGCAGTTTACGTGGGGCGAAGCGGGGGAGCTGTTTTTT. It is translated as CASSEAQFTWGEAGELFF.